This T cell receptor beta chain was sequenced in a study of blood T cells in healthy people across ages. Findings and caveats of the study: Strong correlation linked observed beta diversity and percent naive T cells. For the donors, CMV status was unknown and possibly confounded expanded clonotype changes.

V lost 6 bases to trimming and J lost 4 bases, with 16 bases between them. The CDR3 covers 14 residues. CDR1 is DFQATT, CDR2 SNEGSKA, per germline (reference sequence). With a J-beta primer mix and a sample-barcoded 5' primer, a second PCR ran about 7 to 12 cycles. Each CDR3 protein is one row after TCRdb ran MiXCR on the 5' RACE reads. The repertoire holds about 900,000 distinct CDR3 sequences, with 60% to 80% as singletons. This clonotype was seen only a few times. The antigen is undetermined. The clonotype originates from a man aged 25-45 years in good health. Sequenced input: blood. The gene calls are TRBV20-1 and TRBJ1-5; D unresolved. The DNA of the CDR3 is TGCAGTGCAGATGAAGGACGGGAGAATCAGCCCCAGCATTTT. As protein: CSADEGRENQPQHF.